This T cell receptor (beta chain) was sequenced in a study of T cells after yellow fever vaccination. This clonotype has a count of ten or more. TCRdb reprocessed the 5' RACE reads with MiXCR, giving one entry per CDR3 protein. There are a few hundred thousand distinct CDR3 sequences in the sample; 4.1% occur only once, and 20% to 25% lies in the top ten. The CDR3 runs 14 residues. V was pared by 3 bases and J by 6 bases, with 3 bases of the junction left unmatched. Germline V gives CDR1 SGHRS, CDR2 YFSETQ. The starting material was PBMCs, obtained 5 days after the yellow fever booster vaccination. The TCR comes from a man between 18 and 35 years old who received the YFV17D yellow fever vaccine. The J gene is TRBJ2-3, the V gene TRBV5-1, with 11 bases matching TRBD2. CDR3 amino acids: CASSSTSGGDTQYF. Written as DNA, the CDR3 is TGCGCCAGCAGCTCTACTAGCGGGGGCGATACGCAGTATTTT.